This TCR beta chain comes out of a study of shared clonotypes between healthy human individuals. Study summary: Per-donor plates numbered three CD4 naive, three CD4 memory, two CD8 naive and one CD8 memory. The study, taken as a whole, reports: The naive CD4 repertoires of a few donors were compared, and approximately 5.3% of clonotypes were shared. All-four-donor shared clonotypes had higher generation probabilities than non-shared clonotypes did.

Trimming cost V 6 bases and J 0 bases, with 13 bases left between them. In germline, CDR1 is SGDLS, CDR2 YYNGEE. The CDR3 loop spans 14 amino acids. As to this clone: The antigen is undetermined.

Measured with immunoSEQ multiplex PCR; TCRdb has only the in-frame clones, and not every one. The table has roughly 1,600,000 clones, approximately 98.5% seen once. J is TRBJ2-7 and V is TRBV9; D unclear. This TCR was recovered from a man in his thirties or forties in good health. Material for sequencing was naive CD4+ T cells sorted from blood. The subset here: CD45RA+ positively selected. The CDR3 region is CASTRTASSYEQYF. Written as DNA, the CDR3 is TGTGCCAGCACAAGGACCGCAAGCTCCTACGAGCAGTACTTC. The complete variable domain, with remaining parts taken from reference TRBV9 and TRBJ2-7, reads DSGVTQTPKHLITATGQRVTLRCSPRSGDLSVYWYQQSLDQGLQFLIQYYNGEERAKGNILERFSAQQFPDLHSELNLSSLELGDSALYFCASTRTASSYEQYFGPGTRLTVT.